This TCR beta chain was profiled in a study of T cells after yellow fever vaccination (dated by TCRdb to the late 2010s). In terms of the full investigation: The SMART-Seq v4 Ultra Low Input RNA kit was used to prepare libraries from fractions with low cell numbers. To follow T-cell clones before and after both primary and booster YFV17D yellow fever vaccination, bulk TCR alpha and beta repertoires underwent longitudinal sequencing. Two healthy male donors, one aged 18 to 30 and one aged 30 to 39 years, were included in the cohort. Blood was collected at multiple timepoints before and after primary and secondary immunization, and bulk PBMC replicates and cell subsets were isolated. General study outcomes and caveats: Most clones expanded after primary vaccination were re-detected after the booster (about 95% of CD4 and approximately 88% of CD8), suggesting broad memory maintenance. A small share of clonotypes occurred in both CD4 and CD8 compartments, likely arising from convergent recombination. The secondary T-cell response was weaker than the primary response but faster, peaking on day 5 instead of day 15. Computational filtering was required because FACS-sorted repertoires could contain abundant contaminating clonotypes from the bulk population. The study included only a couple of donors, which limits how far the findings can be generalized.

The treatment or condition label on this specimen signifies: live attenuated yellow fever vaccine strain. At each blood-draw timepoint, two biological replicates of bulk PBMCs were collected. A standard Ficoll-Paque protocol was used to isolate PBMCs from peripheral blood. TriZol was used to extract RNA from bulk PBMCs, from CD4 and CD8 fractions, and from dextramer-positive and dextramer-negative fractions. Sequenced using an Illumina NovaSeq 6000. TCR cDNA was synthesized by 5'RACE template switching, through which a universal primer site and unique molecular identifiers were introduced. Priming for cDNA synthesis came from both the TCR alpha and TCR beta constant segments. Two PCR steps were used to amplify libraries, with sample barcodes and sequencing adapters being added in the second step. Sequencing of libraries was done on Illumina HiSeq 2500 (2x100 bp) or NovaSeq (2x150 bp). Under the source paper's analysis protocol: Demultiplexing of reads and collapsing into UMI consensus sequences were performed with MIGEC, and V(D)J alignment was carried out with MiXCR. Clonotypes responding to the vaccine were identified with edgeR on replicate PBMC samples, with the criteria of FDR below 0.01 and a log2 fold change above 5 up to day 15. Each bulk clonotype was labeled CD4 or CD8 based on which sequenced repertoire, CD4 or CD8, contained the clonotype at higher abundance. The public sequencing data were trimmed at Q25 with fastp and processed into clonotypes with MiXCR by TCRdb, which kept only in-frame beta chains. Merged by CDR3 protein, the rows form single entries marked with the most common genes and DNA. TCRdb, not the authors, supplied the V and J calls. The sample table lists about 310,000 distinct CDR3 sequences, approximately 3.8% of them with a count of one. The leading ten clones occupy about 20% of the sample.

This clonotype was counted at least ten times. What antigen it recognizes has not been identified. No qualities accompany the bases; no much larger clone lies one base away. This TCR was sampled from a man aged 18 to 29 who received the YFV17D yellow fever vaccine. The sequenced sample was PBMCs, obtained on the day of the yellow fever booster vaccination.

In nucleotides, the sequence is TGTGCCAGCAGCCAAGGGGACAGGGCTAACTATGGCTACACCTTC. It encodes CASSQGDRANYGYTF. The chain joins TRBV4-2 to TRBJ1-2; 9 bases in the junction line up with TRBD1. After removal of 1 base from V and 0 bases from J, the junction retains 0 bases not matched to a gene. CDR1 and CDR2 are drawn from the germline V gene: LGHNA, YNFKEQ. Counted from cysteine to phenylalanine, this CDR3 has 15 amino acids. The CDR3 DNA has 45 bases and is translated from base 1.